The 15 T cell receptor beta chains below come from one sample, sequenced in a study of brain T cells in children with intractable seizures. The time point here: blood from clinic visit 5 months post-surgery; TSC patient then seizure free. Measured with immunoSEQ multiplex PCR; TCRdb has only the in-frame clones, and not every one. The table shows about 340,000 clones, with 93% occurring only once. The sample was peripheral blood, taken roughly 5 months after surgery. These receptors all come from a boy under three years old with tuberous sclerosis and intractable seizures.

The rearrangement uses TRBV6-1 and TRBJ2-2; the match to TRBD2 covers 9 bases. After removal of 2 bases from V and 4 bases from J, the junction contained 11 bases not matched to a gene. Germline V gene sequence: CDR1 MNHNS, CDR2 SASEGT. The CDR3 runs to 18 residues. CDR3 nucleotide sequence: TGTGCCAGCAGTGAACACGTCTGGGGGACTAGCATCACCGGGGAGCTGTTTTTT. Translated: CASSEHVWGTSITGELFF.

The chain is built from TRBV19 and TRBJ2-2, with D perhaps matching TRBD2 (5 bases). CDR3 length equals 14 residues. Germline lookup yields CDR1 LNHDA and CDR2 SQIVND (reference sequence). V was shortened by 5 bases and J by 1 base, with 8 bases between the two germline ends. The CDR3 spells CASSVAKNTGELFF. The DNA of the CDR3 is TGTGCCAGTAGTGTAGCGAAGAACACCGGGGAGCTGTTTTTT.

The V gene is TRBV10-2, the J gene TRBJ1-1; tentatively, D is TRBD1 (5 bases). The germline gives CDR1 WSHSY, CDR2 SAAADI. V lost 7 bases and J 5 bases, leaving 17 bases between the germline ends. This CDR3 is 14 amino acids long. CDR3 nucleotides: TGCGCCAGCACTCCAGAGGGCGGGGGAACTGAAGCTTTCTTT. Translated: CASTPEGGGTEAFF.

CDR3 sequence: CASSSGGSTDTQYF. The CDR3 region has the DNA TGTGCCAGCAGCAGCGGGGGTTCCACAGATACGCAGTATTTT. The chain links TRBV6-5 to TRBJ2-3, with 8 bases aligning to TRBD2. With 6 bases clipped from V and 2 bases from J, the junction kept 4 bases outside the gene matches. CDR1 is MNHEY, CDR2 SVGAGI, per germline. CDR3 length: 14 residues.

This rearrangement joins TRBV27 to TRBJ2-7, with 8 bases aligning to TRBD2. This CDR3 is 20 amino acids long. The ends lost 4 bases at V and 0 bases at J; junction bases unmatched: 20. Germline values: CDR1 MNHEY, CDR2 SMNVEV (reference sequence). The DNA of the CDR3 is TGTGCCAGCAGTTCCGAGTACCCGACGGAGGGACTAGAGGTCTCCTACGAGCAGTACTTC. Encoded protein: CASSSEYPTEGLEVSYEQYF.

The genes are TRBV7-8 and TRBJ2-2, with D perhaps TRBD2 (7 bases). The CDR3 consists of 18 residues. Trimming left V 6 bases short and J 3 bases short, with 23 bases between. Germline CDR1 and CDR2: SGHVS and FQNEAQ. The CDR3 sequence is CASRTPAWGGRYTGELFF. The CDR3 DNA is TGTGCCAGCAGGACCCCCGCGTGGGGGGGCCGGTACACCGGGGAGCTGTTTTTT.

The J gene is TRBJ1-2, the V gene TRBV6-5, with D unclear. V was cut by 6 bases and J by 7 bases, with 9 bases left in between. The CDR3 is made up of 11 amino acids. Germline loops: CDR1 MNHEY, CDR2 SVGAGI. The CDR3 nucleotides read TGTGCCAGCAGCCTTTCTTTTGGCTACACCTTC. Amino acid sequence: CASSLSFGYTF.

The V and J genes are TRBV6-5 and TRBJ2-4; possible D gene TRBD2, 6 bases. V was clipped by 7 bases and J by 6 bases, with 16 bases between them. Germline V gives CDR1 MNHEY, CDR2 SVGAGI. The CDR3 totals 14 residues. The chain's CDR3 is CASIEGTVRNIQYF. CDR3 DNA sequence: TGTGCCAGCATCGAAGGGACTGTTCGAAACATTCAGTACTTC.

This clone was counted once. This chain's CDR3 is CASSQDPWAGGRTEAFF. In DNA, the CDR3 is TGCGCCAGCAGCCAAGATCCCTGGGCAGGGGGGAGGACTGAAGCTTTCTTT. This chain links TRBV4-1 with TRBJ1-1, with 7 bases aligning to TRBD1. Germline values: CDR1 MGHRA, CDR2 YSYEKL. V was clipped by 0 bases and J by 5 bases; unmatched bases: 12. CDR3 length equals 17 residues.

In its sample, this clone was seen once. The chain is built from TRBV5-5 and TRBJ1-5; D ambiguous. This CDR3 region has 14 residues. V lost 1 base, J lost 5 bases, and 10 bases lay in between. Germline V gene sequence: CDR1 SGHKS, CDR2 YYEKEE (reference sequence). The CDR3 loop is CASSLNDGDQPQHF. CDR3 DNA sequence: TGTGCCAGCAGCTTGAACGACGGCGATCAGCCCCAGCATTTT.

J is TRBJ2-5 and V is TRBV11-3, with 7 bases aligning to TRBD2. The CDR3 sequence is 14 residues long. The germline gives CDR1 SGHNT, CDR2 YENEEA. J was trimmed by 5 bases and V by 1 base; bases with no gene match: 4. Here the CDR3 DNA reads TGTGCCAGCAGCTTAGGGGGGGGTAGGGAGACCCAGTACTTC. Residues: CASSLGGGRETQYF.

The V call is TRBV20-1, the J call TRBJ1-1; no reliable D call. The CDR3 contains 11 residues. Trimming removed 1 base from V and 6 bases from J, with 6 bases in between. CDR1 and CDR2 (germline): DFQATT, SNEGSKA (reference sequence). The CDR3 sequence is CSARGKPEAFF. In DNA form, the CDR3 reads TGCAGTGCTAGAGGGAAACCTGAAGCTTTCTTT.

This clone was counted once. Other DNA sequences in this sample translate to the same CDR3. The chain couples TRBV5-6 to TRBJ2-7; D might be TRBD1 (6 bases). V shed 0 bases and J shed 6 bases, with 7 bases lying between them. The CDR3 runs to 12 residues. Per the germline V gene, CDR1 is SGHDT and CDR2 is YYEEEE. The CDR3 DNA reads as TGTGCCAGCAGCTTGGGAGGGGGCGAGCAGTACTTC. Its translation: CASSLGGGEQYF.

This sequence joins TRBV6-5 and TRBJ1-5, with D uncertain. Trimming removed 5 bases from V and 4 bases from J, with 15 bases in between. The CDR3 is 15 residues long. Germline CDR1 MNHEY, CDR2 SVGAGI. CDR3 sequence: CASSITGRKNQPQHF. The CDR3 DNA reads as TGTGCCAGCAGTATTACGGGCCGTAAGAATCAGCCCCAGCATTTT.

CDR3: CASSLRVQGWVNGANVLTF. CDR3 nucleotide sequence: TGTGCCAGCAGCTTAAGGGTTCAGGGGTGGGTAAATGGGGCCAACGTCCTGACTTTC. The chain joins TRBV7-3 to TRBJ2-6; perhaps TRBD1 as D (6 bases). This CDR3 spans 19 amino acids. Germline V CDR1 and CDR2: SGHTA, FQGTGA. V lost 1 base to trimming and J lost 3 bases, with 19 bases between them.